What follows are 21 T cell receptor beta chains derived from one specimen sequenced in a study of T-cell reconstitution after alpha-beta-depleted transplantation in children (dated by TCRdb to 2015 to 2016). The library was made by PCR. The sequencer listed for this sample is Illumina HiSeq 2500. Molecular barcoding was employed in the preparation of TCR libraries, with unique molecular identifiers being used to normalize TCRbeta repertoire quantification. TCRdb passed the public sequencing reads through fastp at Q25 and MiXCR, retaining productive beta sequences. CDR3 protein sequences are deduplicated, and each keeps its most common genes and DNA. The sample yields about 540,000 distinct CDR3 sequences; around 20% were counted once. Jointly, the top ten make up roughly 3.3% of the sample. The sample here was PBMCs from the stem cell graft donor, taken from the stem cell graft. All receptors derive from a human donor who donated a stem cell graft to a child with acute lymphoblastic leukemia.

The chain recombines TRBV4-1 with TRBJ2-1; TRBD2 agrees at 7 bases. Per germline, CDR1 MGHRA and CDR2 YSYEKL. This CDR3 contains 15 residues. V dropped 5 bases and J dropped 0; count of bases not matched to a gene: 4. The CDR3 coding sequence is TGCGCCAGCAGCTTTCTAGCGGACTCCTACAATGAGCAGTTCTTC. Residues: CASSFLADSYNEQFF.

The rearrangement links TRBV11-1 to TRBJ2-6; 12 nucleotides align to TRBD2. This CDR3 region has 18 residues. The germline V gene has CDR1 SGHAT and CDR2 FQDESV (reference sequence). V dropped 5 bases and J dropped 0; count of bases not matched to a gene: 5. This CDR3 reads CASSGGTSGRSGANVLTF. The CDR3, as DNA: TGTGCCAGCAGCGGCGGGACTAGCGGGCGCTCTGGGGCCAACGTCCTGACTTTC. Drawing the rest from reference TRBV11-1 and TRBJ2-6, the complete variable domain is EAEVAQSPRYKITEKSQAVAFWCDPISGHATLYWYRQILGQGPELLVQFQDESVVDDSQLPKDRFSAERLKGVDSTLKIQPAELGDSAMYLCASSGGTSGRSGANVLTFGAGSRLTVL.

The chain couples TRBV15 to TRBJ2-5; the D gene could be TRBD1 or TRBD2 (7 bases each). The V gene's germline CDR1 is LNHNV and CDR2 YYDKDF (reference sequence). This CDR3 spans 15 amino acids. The V end lost 5 bases, the J end lost 5 bases, and 18 bases lay between the germline ends. CDR3 residues: CATSYPRGGGETQYF. The CDR3 DNA reads TGTGCCACCAGCTACCCCAGGGGGGGCGGGGAGACCCAGTACTTC.

The rearrangement links TRBV4-1 to TRBJ1-1; the D gene is possibly TRBD1 (5 bases). Germline-derived CDR1 and CDR2 are MGHRA and YSYEKL. CDR3 length: 15 amino acids. With 4 bases removed from V and 3 bases from J, the gap between germline ends came to 15 bases. As DNA, the CDR3 is TGCGCCAGCAGCCCCCCGGCCAGGGTTTACACTGAAGCTTTCTTT. Amino acids: CASSPPARVYTEAFF.

In its sample, this clonotype was seen a few times. This rearrangement joins TRBV9 to TRBJ1-1; 7 nucleotides line up with TRBD1. V was clipped by 4 bases and J by 7 bases; unmatched bases: 10. Germline V gene sequence: CDR1 SGDLS, CDR2 YYNGEE. This CDR3 has 14 residues. The CDR3 DNA reads TGTGCCAGCAGCCTTCGGGACAGAGGAGGTGAAGCTTTCTTT. Protein product: CASSLRDRGGEAFF.

This clonotype was found a few times. The J gene is TRBJ1-1, the V gene TRBV20-1; D remains ambiguous. Germline assignment: CDR1 DFQATT and CDR2 SNEGSKA (reference sequence). V lost 6 bases, J lost 1 base, and 12 bases lay in between. This CDR3 region has 13 residues. CDR3 DNA sequence: TGCAGTGCCGACCCGTGGGGGAACACTGAAGCTTTCTTT. Translating it yields CSADPWGNTEAFF.

The V and J genes are TRBV4-1 and TRBJ2-1; 13 bases map to TRBD2. CDR3 length: 18 amino acids. V lost 1 base and J lost 5; bases outside the gene matches: 8. CDR1 and CDR2 (germline): MGHRA, YSYEKL. The DNA for the CDR3 is TGCGCCAGCAGCCAAGTCTCGGGACTAGCGGGACCTAACAATGAGCAGTTCTTC. Amino acid sequence: CASSQVSGLAGPNNEQFF.

CDR3: CASSLGLAGVGDTQYF. CDR3 sequence (DNA): TGTGCCAGCAGCTTAGGCCTAGCGGGAGTGGGGGATACGCAGTATTTT. The chain links TRBV7-7 to TRBJ2-3; the match to TRBD2 covers 10 bases. The germline gives CDR1 SSHAT, CDR2 FNYEAQ (reference sequence). The CDR3 loop spans 16 amino acids. J lost 6 bases, V lost 1 base, and 7 bases had no gene match.

This clonotype occurred many times. V gene TRBV6-5 combines with J gene TRBJ2-7; D is unclear. The V end lost 0 bases, the J end lost 4 bases, and 7 bases lay between the germline ends. The CDR3 loop spans 13 amino acids. CDR1 MNHEY and CDR2 SVGAGI come from the germline V gene. CDR3 in DNA: TGTGCCAGCAGTTACTCGTCGAGTTACGAGCAGTACTTC. It specifies CASSYSSSYEQYF.

V gene TRBV19 combines with J gene TRBJ2-1; 10 positions match TRBD2. The length of the CDR3 is 15 residues. Germline values: CDR1 LNHDA, CDR2 SQIVND (reference sequence). The ends lost 9 bases at V and 8 bases at J; junction bases unmatched: 13. The CDR3 sequence is CASRPLAGESHEQFF. The CDR3 DNA sequence: TGTGCCAGCAGGCCTCTAGCGGGAGAAAGCCATGAGCAGTTCTTC.

A few counts support this clonotype. The chain uses TRBV20-1 and TRBJ2-5; TRBD2 matches 14 bases. CDR1 is DFQATT and CDR2 is SNEGSKA in the germline V gene (reference sequence). This CDR3 is built from 15 residues. The V segment lost 6 bases and the J segment 2 bases; nucleotides outside the gene matches: 5. CDR3 region: CSAGLAGGIQETQYF. CDR3 coding DNA: TGCAGTGCCGGACTAGCGGGAGGAATTCAAGAGACCCAGTACTTC.

The chain carries TRBV5-1 and TRBJ1-2; perhaps TRBD1 as D (5 bases). Germline assignment: CDR1 SGHRS and CDR2 YFSETQ. V lost 4 bases and J lost 2, with 12 bases in between. This CDR3 contains 14 residues. CDR3: CASSPGDSNYGYTF. The CDR3 DNA sequence: TGCGCCAGCAGCCCCGGAGACAGCAACTATGGCTACACCTTC. The full variable domain, with the rest looked up from reference TRBV5-1 and TRBJ1-2, is KAGVTQTPRYLIKTRGQQVTLSCSPISGHRSVSWYQQTPGQGLQFLFEYFSETQRNKGNFPGRFSGRQFSNSRSEMNVSTLELGDSALYLCASSPGDSNYGYTFGSGTRLTVV.

This clonotype was picked up a small number of times. The gene calls are TRBV12-3 or TRBV12-4 and TRBJ1-5, with D unclear. Trimming left V 6 bases short and J 9 bases short, with 12 bases between. This CDR3 comprises 12 residues. The CDR3 loop is CASSHGVGPQHF. The CDR3 nucleotides are TGTGCCAGCAGCCATGGTGTTGGGCCCCAGCATTTT.

For the CDR3, the DNA is TGTGCCAGCAGTTCCTCCGACAGGGACGAAGCTTTCTTT. Translated, it gives CASSSSDRDEAFF. The chain is built from TRBV6-5 and TRBJ1-1; 7 bases are shared with TRBD1. The junction had 7 bases not matched to a gene; V was cut back by 4 bases and J by 8 bases. The CDR3 is 13 amino acids. CDR1 and CDR2 from the germline V gene are MNHEY and SVGAGI.

The chain is built from TRBV19 and TRBJ2-7; D unclear. The CDR3 loop spans 14 amino acids. Germline CDR1 LNHDA, CDR2 SQIVND (reference sequence). V lost 5 bases and J lost 0, with 11 bases in between. The CDR3 region has the DNA TGTGCCAGTAGTTCGAGACCCAACTCCTACGAGCAGTACTTC. This translates into CASSSRPNSYEQYF.

Only a few counts were recorded for this clonotype. This chain joins TRBV3-1 and TRBJ2-1; 7 positions match TRBD1. This CDR3 has 15 residues. The germline gives CDR1 LGHDT, CDR2 YNNKEL (reference sequence). Germline trimming cut 4 bases from V and 0 bases from J; bases unmatched to any gene: 3. CDR3 in DNA: TGTGCCAGCAGCCCGACAGGGATCTCCTACAATGAGCAGTTCTTC. Translation: CASSPTGISYNEQFF.

This clonotype came up a few times. V gene TRBV11-2 combines with J gene TRBJ2-3, with no clear D. The CDR3 is 14 residues long. Trimming removed 1 base at V and 0 bases at J, with 5 bases between. The germline gives CDR1 SGHAT, CDR2 FQNNGV. Here the CDR3 reads CASSLAWSTDTQYF. For the CDR3, the DNA is TGTGCCAGCAGCTTAGCTTGGAGCACAGATACGCAGTATTTT.

The chain is built from TRBV12-3 or TRBV12-4 and TRBJ1-1; the D is unclear. The CDR3 loop spans 18 amino acids. V lost 5 bases, J lost 0 bases, and 22 bases lay in between. The DNA for the CDR3 is TGTGCCAGCAGTCCAACTTGGACCCGGCGAGGAATGAACACTGAAGCTTTCTTT. Encoded protein: CASSPTWTRRGMNTEAFF.

J is TRBJ2-3 and V is TRBV18, with D tentatively TRBD1 (5 bases). This CDR3 contains 13 residues. Germline-derived CDR1 and CDR2 are KGHSH and LQKENI. V lost 3 bases to trimming and J lost 4 bases, with 8 bases between them. The CDR3 protein is CASSPDNSDTQYF. CDR3 nucleotides: TGTGCCAGCTCACCGGACAATTCAGATACGCAGTATTTT.

The V call is TRBV29-1, the J call TRBJ2-1, with 7 bases lining up with TRBD1. Germline loops: CDR1 SQVTM, CDR2 ANQGSEA. The CDR3 contains 14 residues. Unmatched junction bases numbered 9, after V lost 6 bases and J lost 4 bases. CDR3 in DNA: TGCAGCGTCATCACACCCAGGGGGTACAATGAGCAGTTCTTC. This translates into CSVITPRGYNEQFF.

J is TRBJ2-1 and V is TRBV10-2; unclear D gene. V was clipped by 7 bases and J by 2 bases, with 15 bases between them. The CDR3 has 15 amino acids. Germline V gene lookup returns CDR1 WSHSY and CDR2 SAAADI. CDR3 sequence: CASTTRQRPYNEQFF. CDR3 DNA: TGCGCCAGCACTACCCGGCAGAGGCCCTACAATGAGCAGTTCTTC.